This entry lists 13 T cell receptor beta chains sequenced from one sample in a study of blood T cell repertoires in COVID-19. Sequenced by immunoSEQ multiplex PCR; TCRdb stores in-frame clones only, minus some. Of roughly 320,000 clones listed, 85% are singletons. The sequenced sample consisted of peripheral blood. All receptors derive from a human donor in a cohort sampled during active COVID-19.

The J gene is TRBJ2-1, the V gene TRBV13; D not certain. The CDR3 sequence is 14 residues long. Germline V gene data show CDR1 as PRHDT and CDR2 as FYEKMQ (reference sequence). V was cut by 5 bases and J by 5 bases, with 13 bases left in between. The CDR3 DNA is TGTGCCAGCAGCGTCTCTAGAAGCAACAATGAGCAGTTCTTC. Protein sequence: CASSVSRSNNEQFF.

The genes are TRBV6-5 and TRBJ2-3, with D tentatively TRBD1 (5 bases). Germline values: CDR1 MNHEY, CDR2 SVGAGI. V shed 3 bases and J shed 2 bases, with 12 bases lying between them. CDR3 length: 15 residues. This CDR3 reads CASSYNRRPTDTQYF. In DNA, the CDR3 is TGTGCCAGCAGTTATAACAGGAGACCCACAGATACGCAGTATTTT.

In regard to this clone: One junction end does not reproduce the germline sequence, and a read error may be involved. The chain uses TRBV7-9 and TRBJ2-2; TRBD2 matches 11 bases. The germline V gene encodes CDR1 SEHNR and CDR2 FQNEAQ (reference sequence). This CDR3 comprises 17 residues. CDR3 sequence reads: CASSSEPSGGPSGELFF. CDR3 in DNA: TGTGCCAGCAGCTCCGAACCTAGCGGGGGGCCTTCCGGAGAGCTGTTTTTT.

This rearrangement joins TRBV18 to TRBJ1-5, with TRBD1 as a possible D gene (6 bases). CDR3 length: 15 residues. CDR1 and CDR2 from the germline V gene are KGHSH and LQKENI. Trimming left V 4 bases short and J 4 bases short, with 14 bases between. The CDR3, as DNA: TGTGCCAGCTCACAGGGGGGGGGTGGAAATCAGCCCCAGCATTTT. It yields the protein CASSQGGGGNQPQHF. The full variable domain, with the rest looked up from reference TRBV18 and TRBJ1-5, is NAGVMQNPRHLVRRRGQEARLRCSPMKGHSHVYWYRQLPEEGLKFMVYLQKENIIDESGMPKERFSAEFPKEGPSILRIQQVVRGDSAAYFCASSQGGGGNQPQHFGDGTRLSIL.

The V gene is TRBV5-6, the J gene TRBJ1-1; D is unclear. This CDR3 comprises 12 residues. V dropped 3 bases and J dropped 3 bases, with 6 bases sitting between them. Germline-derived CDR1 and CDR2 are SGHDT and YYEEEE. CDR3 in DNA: TGTGCCAGCAGCTCACAATACACTGAAGCTTTCTTT. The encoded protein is CASSSQYTEAFF.

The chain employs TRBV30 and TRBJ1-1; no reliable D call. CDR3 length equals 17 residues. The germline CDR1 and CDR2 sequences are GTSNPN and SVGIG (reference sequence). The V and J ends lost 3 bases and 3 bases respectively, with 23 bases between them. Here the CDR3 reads CAWRAFTFRTPHTEAFF. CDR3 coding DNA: TGTGCCTGGAGAGCTTTCACCTTTAGGACTCCTCACACTGAAGCTTTCTTT.

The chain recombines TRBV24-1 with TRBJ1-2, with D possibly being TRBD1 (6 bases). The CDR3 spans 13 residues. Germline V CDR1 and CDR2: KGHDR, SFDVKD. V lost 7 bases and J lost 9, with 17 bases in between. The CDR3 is CATRQGSLGSYTF. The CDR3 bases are TGTGCCACCAGACAGGGATCGCTGGGGAGCTACACCTTC.

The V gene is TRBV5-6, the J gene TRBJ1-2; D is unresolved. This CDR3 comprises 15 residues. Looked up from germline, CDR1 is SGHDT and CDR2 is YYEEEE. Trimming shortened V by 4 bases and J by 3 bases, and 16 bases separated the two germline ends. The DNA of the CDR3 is TGTGCCAGCAGCCTTCCATGGGCAGCACACTATGGCTACACCTTC. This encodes CASSLPWAAHYGYTF.

The CDR3 region is CASSQETVLGNSPLHF. The CDR3 DNA is TGCGCCAGCAGCCAGGAGACCGTTTTAGGTAATTCACCCCTCCACTTT. The V gene is TRBV4-1, the J gene TRBJ1-6, with no clear D. CDR1 is MGHRA, CDR2 YSYEKL, per germline. Trimming removed 3 bases from V and 6 bases from J, with 15 bases in between. This CDR3 is built from 16 residues.

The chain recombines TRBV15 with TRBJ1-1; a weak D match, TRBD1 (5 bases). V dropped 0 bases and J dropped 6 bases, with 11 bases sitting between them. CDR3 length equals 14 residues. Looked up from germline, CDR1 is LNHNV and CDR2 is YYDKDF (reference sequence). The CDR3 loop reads CATSRDWGRSEAFF. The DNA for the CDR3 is TGTGCCACCAGCAGAGATTGGGGGAGGTCTGAAGCTTTCTTT.

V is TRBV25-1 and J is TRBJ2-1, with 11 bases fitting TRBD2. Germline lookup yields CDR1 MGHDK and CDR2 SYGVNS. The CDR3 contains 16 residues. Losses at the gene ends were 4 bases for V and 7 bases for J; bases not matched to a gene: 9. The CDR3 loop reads CASSVLTSGVLNEQFF. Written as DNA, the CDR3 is TGTGCCAGCAGTGTCCTGACTAGCGGGGTTTTGAATGAGCAGTTCTTC.

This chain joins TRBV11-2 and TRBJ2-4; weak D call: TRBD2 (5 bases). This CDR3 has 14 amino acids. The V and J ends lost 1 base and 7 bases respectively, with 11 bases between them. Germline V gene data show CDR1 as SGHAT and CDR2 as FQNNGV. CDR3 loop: CASSLGGQMNIQYF. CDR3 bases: TGTGCCAGCAGCTTAGGCGGGCAAATGAACATTCAGTACTTC.

The CDR3 bases are TGTGCCACCAGCAGAGCGGACTCGTACGAGCAGTACTTC. Translated: CATSRADSYEQYF. The chain is built from TRBV15 and TRBJ2-7, with a possible D match to TRBD2 (5 bases). From germline, CDR1 is LNHNV and CDR2 YYDKDF (reference sequence). Between the trimmed V and J ends, which lost 1 base and 4 bases, there was a span of 8 bases. The CDR3 length is 13 residues.